This T cell receptor (beta chain) was identified during a study of beta chain features in type 1 diabetes. This clone was counted a few times. What it recognizes is unknown. Sorting based on CD45RO/CCR7/CD25/CD127/CD95/CD27 separated CD4+ naive, central memory, regulatory and stem cell-like memory cells. Every sorted population was more than 95% pure. Reverse transcription of all isolated RNA meant that expressed TCRB transcripts were sequenced. Only in-frame clones appear in the TCRdb table, and some are missing; sequencing was by immunoSEQ multiplex PCR. Of fewer than 350,000 clones in the sample, over 14% are singletons; the top ten hold around 0.015%. General observations from the study: VDJ junctions from patients with type 1 diabetes contained fewer insertions and more deletions. All four CD4+ subsets of Type 1 diabetes patients contained TCRB CDR3s that were moderately but significantly shorter. There was a possibility that cDNA sequencing over-represented cells with high TCR expression.

This CDR3 is built from 15 residues. The germline CDR1 and CDR2 sequences are LNHDA and SQIVND (reference sequence). V was shortened by 2 bases and J by 8 bases, with 13 bases between the two germline ends. Material for sequencing was naive CD4+ T cells from blood. J is TRBJ2-6 and V is TRBV19; D may be TRBD2 (5 bases). The clonotype was recovered from a man between 18 and 35 years old with type 1 diabetes. In nucleotides, the CDR3 is TGTGCCAGTAGTATAATGAGGGCCGGATCCAACGTCCTGACTTTC. This codes for CASSIMRAGSNVLTF.